This T cell receptor beta chain was retrieved from a study of blood T cell repertoires in COVID-19. About the research overall: Samples came from the United States, Italy and Spain, spanning acute and convalescent COVID-19. Nucleic acid was either cDNA or gDNA, and it came from T cells, B-cell-depleted T cells, or PBMCs.

In the original analysis: Reference gene primer amplification gave nucleated cell count estimates. Repertoires were generated with immunoSEQ multiplex PCR, while TCRdb's copy carries only in-frame clones and drops some. D and trimming come from the DNA, and the V and J calls and clone size come from that table. The repertoire consists of 25,000 to 35,000 clones, with around 88% occurring once and the leading ten covering around a quarter. This CDR3 spans 11 amino acids. Germline V gene data show CDR1 as DFQATT and CDR2 as SNEGSKA (reference sequence). V was shortened by 6 bases and J by 12 bases, with 15 bases between the two germline ends.

The sample comprised peripheral blood. The chain joins TRBV20-1 to TRBJ2-1; the D gene is possibly TRBD1 (5 bases). The TCR comes from a human donor in a cohort sampled during active COVID-19. The CDR3 here is CSAQVSEWQFF. The CDR3 DNA reads as TGCAGTGCACAGGTTTCTGAATGGCAGTTCTTC.